Described below is a single T cell receptor (beta chain) sequence and its context. Other DNA sequences from this sample encode an identical CDR3 as well. This entry comes from a study of blood T cell repertoires in COVID-19. Across the whole study: The United States, Italy and Spain supplied acute and convalescent COVID-19 samples.

Before being deemed recovered, Cohort 3 donors had two negative PCRs, clearance, or symptom resolution. Trimming at V came to 1 base and at J to 6 bases, leaving 3 bases not matched to a gene. Germline CDR1 and CDR2: SGHTA and FQGNSA. CDR3 length equals 15 residues. Under the authors' procedure: Reference gene primers were amplified, and this amplification served to estimate nucleated cell counts. The table came from immunoSEQ multiplex PCR; TCRdb's copy has only in-frame clones and leaves some out. V, J and clone size derive from that table, while D and trimming were established from the DNA sequence. The sample includes 310,000 or so clones, approximately 88% of them seen just once.

This chain joins TRBV7-2 and TRBJ1-6; 7 nucleotides line up with TRBD1. The sequence came from a woman aged 40 to 55 who had recovered from COVID-19. Sequencing input: PBMCs or T cells enriched from blood (not recorded which). Written as DNA, the CDR3 is TGTGCCAGCAGCTTAGGGACAGGCACTAATTCACCCCTCCACTTT. Its protein is CASSLGTGTNSPLHF.